The 12 T cell receptor beta chains given below trace back to one sample, sequenced in a study of OX40 agonist ivuxolimab in advanced cancers. The table came from immunoSEQ multiplex PCR; TCRdb's copy has only in-frame clones and leaves some out. This sample yields some 71,000 clones, of which about 90% are seen a single time; 14% to 15% belongs to the top ten. Sequenced here: CD4+ or CD8+ T cells sorted from blood, sampled in a trial of the OX40 agonist ivuxolimab. The receptors shown here come from an adult with an advanced solid tumor such as melanoma, head and neck, liver or kidney cancer.

This chain links TRBV5-1 with TRBJ2-2, with D possibly being TRBD1 (6 bases). V lost 2 bases and J lost 3, with 14 bases in between. Looked up from germline, CDR1 is SGHRS and CDR2 is YFSETQ. This CDR3 region has 16 residues. The DNA of the CDR3 is TGCGCCAGCAGCTTCCCCGAGGGGGTAGACACCGGGGAGCTGTTTTTT. Its translation is CASSFPEGVDTGELFF.

The chain is built from TRBV7-9 and TRBJ2-1; D perhaps matches TRBD1 (5 bases). The length of the CDR3 is 15 residues. The V gene lost 6 bases and the J gene lost 4 bases, with 16 bases spanning the gap. Germline-derived CDR1 and CDR2 are SEHNR and FQNEAQ (reference sequence). This chain's CDR3 is CASSDIVRVYNEQFF. CDR3 coding DNA: TGTGCCAGCAGTGATATAGTCAGGGTATACAATGAGCAGTTCTTC.

The rearrangement joins TRBV11-2 to TRBJ2-7; D may be TRBD1 (5 bases). CDR1 and CDR2 from the germline V gene are SGHAT and FQNNGV. The germline V and J ends were trimmed by 0 bases and 6 bases, with 12 bases remaining between them. The CDR3 has 14 amino acids. This CDR3 is CASSLDGQGIEQYF. The CDR3, as DNA: TGTGCCAGCAGCTTAGATGGGCAGGGTATCGAGCAGTACTTC.

The chain combines TRBV19 with TRBJ2-5; D is perhaps TRBD1 (5 bases). Trimming removed 5 bases at V and 5 bases at J, with 12 bases between. The germline gives CDR1 LNHDA, CDR2 SQIVND (reference sequence). The CDR3 is made up of 13 amino acids. The CDR3 region is CASSLDSEETQYF. CDR3 coding DNA: TGTGCCAGTAGTCTCGACAGCGAGGAGACCCAGTACTTC.

This clone appeared once. The chain couples TRBV7-9 to TRBJ1-1; D remains unclear. The V gene lost 4 bases and the J gene lost 6 bases, with 9 bases spanning the gap. The CDR3 totals 12 residues. CDR1 and CDR2 from the germline V gene are SEHNR and FQNEAQ (reference sequence). The CDR3: CASSWSGPEAFF. The CDR3 region has the DNA TGTGCCAGCAGCTGGTCCGGGCCTGAAGCTTTCTTT.

The chain joins TRBV30 to TRBJ1-6; D possibly corresponds to TRBD1 (5 bases). The length of the CDR3 is 13 residues. V dropped 4 bases and J dropped 7 bases, with 11 bases sitting between them. Germline values: CDR1 GTSNPN, CDR2 SVGIG (reference sequence). The CDR3 DNA follows: TGTGCCTGGACAGGGCAGGAGAATTCACCCCTCCACTTT. Translation: CAWTGQENSPLHF.

In this sample, this clone turned up once. The chain has TRBV7-6 and TRBJ2-1; possibly TRBD2 for D (6 bases). Germline loops: CDR1 SGHVS, CDR2 FNYEAQ. With 5 bases removed from V and 0 bases from J, the gap between germline ends came to 11 bases. The CDR3 spans 15 residues. The CDR3 sequence is CASSPWGDSYNEQFF. CDR3 DNA: TGTGCCAGCAGCCCCTGGGGGGACTCCTACAATGAGCAGTTCTTC.

The V gene is TRBV7-8, the J gene TRBJ2-1; 8 bases are a match to TRBD2. Germline trimming cut 1 base from V and 2 bases from J; bases unmatched to any gene: 4. Germline CDR1 is SGHVS and CDR2 is FQNEAQ. The CDR3 has 16 amino acids. CDR3 nucleotides: TGTGCCAGCAGCTTAGAGGCGGGAGGCGCCTACAATGAGCAGTTCTTC. Protein sequence: CASSLEAGGAYNEQFF.

This sequence joins TRBV19 and TRBJ1-5; D is perhaps TRBD1 (6 bases). The CDR3 consists of 15 residues. V dropped 1 base and J dropped 3 bases, with 10 bases sitting between them. Germline values: CDR1 LNHDA, CDR2 SQIVND (reference sequence). The CDR3 DNA reads as TGTGCCAGTAGTATAGTCCCAGGGGACAATCAGCCCCAGCATTTT. It translates to CASSIVPGDNQPQHF.

The V call is TRBV28, the J call TRBJ2-7; TRBD1 is a possible D gene (5 bases). CDR1 MDHEN and CDR2 SYDVKM come from the germline V gene. V shed 2 bases and J shed 3 bases, with 17 bases lying between them. The CDR3 consists of 16 residues. As DNA, the CDR3 is TGTGCCAGCAGTTTACCTCTACAGGCAGAGAACTACGAGCAGTACTTC. Its protein product is CASSLPLQAENYEQYF.

The V and J genes are TRBV4-3 and TRBJ2-2, with 8 bases fitting TRBD1. The CDR3 covers 15 residues. Germline assignment: CDR1 LGHNA and CDR2 YSLEER. The V segment lost 6 bases and the J segment 3 bases; nucleotides outside the gene matches: 6. The CDR3 DNA is TGCGCCAGCAGTCAGGACAGGGTCGACACCGGGGAGCTGTTTTTT. It translates to CASSQDRVDTGELFF.

This clone was observed a few times. The chain couples TRBV6-1 to TRBJ2-5; D is unresolved. V lost 8 bases to trimming and J lost 3 bases, with 10 bases between them. The length of the CDR3 is 12 residues. CDR1 is MNHNS, CDR2 SASEGT, per germline. CDR3 sequence (DNA): TGTGCCAGCGGATGGATAGAAGAGACCCAGTACTTC. It is translated as CASGWIEETQYF.